This T cell receptor (beta chain) was documented in a study of blood T cell repertoires in COVID-19. Measured with immunoSEQ multiplex PCR; TCRdb has only the in-frame clones, and not every one. There are roughly 60,000 clones in the sample; roughly 88% occur only once, and around 9.6% lies in the top ten. Followed over time, Seattle patients had been enrolled while infection was active. Germline V gives CDR1 KGHSH, CDR2 LQKENI. The CDR3 totals 15 residues. The V gene end was trimmed by 3 bases and the J gene end by 8 bases; junction bases not matched to a gene: 12. The sequence derives from a man younger than 40 with COVID-19, enrolled during active disease. J is TRBJ1-2 and V is TRBV18; TRBD1 aligns across 7 bases. The sequenced material came from peripheral blood. As DNA, the CDR3 is TGTGCCAGCTCACCCTATACAGGGGAGAGGCGGGGCTACACCTTC. Translation: CASSPYTGERRGYTF.